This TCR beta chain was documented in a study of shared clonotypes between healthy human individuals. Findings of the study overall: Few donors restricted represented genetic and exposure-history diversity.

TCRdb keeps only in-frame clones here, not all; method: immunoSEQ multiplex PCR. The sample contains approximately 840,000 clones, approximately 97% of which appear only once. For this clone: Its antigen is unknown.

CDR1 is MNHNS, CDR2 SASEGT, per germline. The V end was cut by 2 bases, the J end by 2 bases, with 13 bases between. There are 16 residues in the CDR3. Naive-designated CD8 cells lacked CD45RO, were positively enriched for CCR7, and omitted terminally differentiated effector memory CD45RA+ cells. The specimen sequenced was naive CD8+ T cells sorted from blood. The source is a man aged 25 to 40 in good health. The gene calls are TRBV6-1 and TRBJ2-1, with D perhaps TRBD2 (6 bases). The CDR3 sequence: CASSESLWGAYNEQFF. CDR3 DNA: TGTGCCAGCAGTGAAAGTCTTTGGGGGGCCTACAATGAGCAGTTCTTC.